This T cell receptor (beta chain) was captured in a study of cytomegalovirus exposure and HLA in healthy donors. On the study more broadly: As released early, the data held some 80 million unique TCRs from HLA-typed donors.

The CDR3 has 12 residues. V lost 7 bases to trimming and J lost 8 bases, with 14 bases between them. Germline lookup yields CDR1 MNHEY and CDR2 SMNVEV (reference sequence). Researchers ran the PCR with 60 Vbeta and 13 Jbeta primers. Measured with immunoSEQ multiplex PCR; TCRdb has only the in-frame clones, and not every one. The table has 90,000 to 110,000 clones, more than 70% seen once. The chain recombines TRBV27 with TRBJ1-2, with D possibly being TRBD1 (6 bases). The sample was PBMCs. The TCR comes from a man aged 25 to 40 in good health and CMV-seronegative. The DNA of the CDR3 is TGTGCCAGCATAAAGGGGGTAGAGGGCTACACCTTC. This translates into CASIKGVEGYTF.